One and the same sample provided the 30 T cell receptor beta chains below, sequenced in a study of Ad26.COV2.S vaccination and SARS-CoV-2 variants. Repertoires were generated with immunoSEQ multiplex PCR, while TCRdb's copy carries only in-frame clones and drops some. The table lists 97,000 or so clones, around three quarters of them singletons. Sample: peripheral blood, taken after recovery from COVID-19. Every receptor here comes from a human donor who had recovered from COVID-19.

The CDR3 DNA reads TGCGGGGGACAGCCCTTTGGCGGGGAGCTGTTTTTT. Protein sequence: CGGQPFGGELFF. The rearrangement joins TRBV10-1 to TRBJ2-2; TRBD1 aligns across 7 bases. The CDR3 has 12 amino acids. Germline CDR1 WNHNN, CDR2 SYGVQD (reference sequence).

The rearrangement links TRBV6-2 or TRBV6-3 to TRBJ1-2, with D unresolved. The ends were cut back, 2 bases at V and 7 bases at J, with 11 bases in the middle. Germline CDR1 is MNHEY and CDR2 is SVGEGT. The CDR3 is made up of 13 amino acids. CDR3 sequence (DNA): TGTGCCAGCAGTTACGGGCAGTCCCTTGGCTACACCTTC. Protein: CASSYGQSLGYTF.

The gene calls are TRBV14 and TRBJ1-2; no firm D call. CDR1 SGHDN and CDR2 FVKESK come from the germline V gene. This CDR3 has 13 amino acids. Trimming shortened V by 4 bases and J by 8 bases, and 14 bases separated the two germline ends. DNA of the CDR3: TGTGCCAGCAGCCTGACTCGCCAAGGGGGCTACACCTTC. This sequence encodes CASSLTRQGGYTF.

Turning to this clone: This same CDR3 is encoded by further DNA sequences in the sample. Here the CDR3 DNA reads TGTGCCAGCAGCTTAGGAGGAGGCTACACCTTC. Translating it yields CASSLGGGYTF. The gene calls are TRBV11-2 and TRBJ1-2, with no clear D. The V end was cut by 1 base, the J end by 8 bases, with 5 bases between. CDR1 is SGHAT, CDR2 FQNNGV, per germline. The CDR3 contains 11 residues.

The chain carries TRBV24-1 and TRBJ2-3; D is undetermined. V gave up 5 bases and J gave up 6 bases, with 5 bases separating them. The CDR3 consists of 11 residues. Germline values: CDR1 KGHDR, CDR2 SFDVKD. The CDR3, as DNA: TGTGCCACCAGTGCATCTGATACGCAGTATTTT. Protein sequence: CATSASDTQYF.

The V and J genes are TRBV9 and TRBJ2-5; 8 bases match TRBD1. V gave up 6 bases and J gave up 5 bases; unmatched junction bases: 12. This CDR3 spans 15 amino acids. Per germline, CDR1 SGDLS and CDR2 YYNGEE. Here the CDR3 DNA reads TGTGCCAGCACCTTCGGACAGGGTAGCGTCGAGACCCAGTACTTC. It codes for CASTFGQGSVETQYF.

This sequence joins TRBV29-1 and TRBJ2-5, with unresolved D. The V gene's germline CDR1 is SQVTM and CDR2 ANQGSEA. This CDR3 is built from 10 residues. Trimming stripped 8 bases from V and 2 bases from J, with 6 bases between. DNA for the CDR3: TGCAGCACCTCGCAAGAGACCCAGTACTTC. Translation gives CSTSQETQYF.

The chain employs TRBV7-2 and TRBJ1-5, with 10 bases identical to TRBD1. Trimming cost V 5 bases and J 0 bases; bases outside gene matches: 7. The CDR3 length is 17 residues. Germline CDR1 is SGHTA and CDR2 is FQGNSA. In DNA, the CDR3 is TGTGCCAGCAGCCTCGGCCGGGACAGGGGTAGCAATCAGCCCCAGCATTTT. Translated, it gives CASSLGRDRGSNQPQHF.

The chain employs TRBV28 and TRBJ2-3; TRBD2 aligns across 8 bases. CDR3 length equals 14 residues. Germline-derived CDR1 and CDR2 are MDHEN and SYDVKM. With 2 bases clipped from V and 8 bases from J, the junction kept 6 bases outside the gene matches. CDR3 region: CASSLRGGRGTQYF. The CDR3 DNA sequence: TGTGCCAGCAGTTTACGGGGGGGCCGGGGTACGCAGTATTTT.

V and J are TRBV29-1 and TRBJ1-4; a weak D match, TRBD1 (6 bases). V dropped 7 bases and J dropped 8 bases, with 17 bases sitting between them. The CDR3 spans 13 residues. Germline loops: CDR1 SQVTM, CDR2 ANQGSEA. The CDR3 sequence: CSARQAMGEKLFF. The CDR3 bases are TGCAGCGCCCGACAGGCCATGGGGGAAAAACTGTTTTTT.

The chain recombines TRBV10-3 with TRBJ1-5, with D possibly matching TRBD1 (5 bases). CDR1 is ENHRY and CDR2 is SYGVKD in the germline V gene. V was clipped by 8 bases and J by 0 bases, with 17 bases between them. The CDR3 consists of 16 residues. The CDR3 nucleotides read TGTGCCATCGGGAACCGGGACGGTCATAGCAATCAGCCCCAGCATTTT. Protein: CAIGNRDGHSNQPQHF.

The chain uses TRBV11-3 and TRBJ2-2; D may be TRBD2 (7 bases). The V end lost 5 bases, the J end lost 7 bases, and 11 bases lay between the germline ends. The CDR3 is made up of 13 amino acids. CDR1 and CDR2 from the germline V gene are SGHNT and YENEEA. CDR3 in DNA: TGTGCCAGCAGCACAAGGGGGGGCGGGGAGCTGTTTTTT. Protein product: CASSTRGGGELFF.

The V gene is TRBV6-2 or TRBV6-3, the J gene TRBJ1-1; 8 positions agree with TRBD1. This CDR3 is 17 amino acids long. J lost 2 bases, V lost 4 bases, and 12 bases had no gene match. Germline V CDR1 and CDR2: MNHEY, SVGEGT. The CDR3 sequence: CASSSMDRAFANTEAFF. The DNA for the CDR3 is TGTGCCAGCAGTTCTATGGACAGGGCCTTCGCCAACACTGAAGCTTTCTTT.

This chain connects TRBV2 to TRBJ1-2; D is undetermined. CDR1 is SNHLY, CDR2 FYNNEI, per germline. The CDR3 contains 13 residues. Trimming stripped 0 bases from V and 8 bases from J, with 10 bases between. CDR3 residues: CASSEALRLGYTF. The CDR3 DNA reads as TGTGCCAGCAGTGAAGCGCTCCGTCTCGGCTACACCTTC.

The chain links TRBV7-6 to TRBJ2-1, with D tentatively TRBD1 (6 bases). The germline V gene encodes CDR1 SGHVS and CDR2 FNYEAQ. The CDR3 is 19 amino acids. V was shortened by 3 bases and J by 9 bases, with 30 bases between the two germline ends. CDR3 sequence (DNA): TGTGCCAGCAGCTTTCTGGGGGCCAGGAAGACCGTGGTTTTAGGTGAGCAGTTCTTC. Protein product: CASSFLGARKTVVLGEQFF. The whole variable domain, remainder taken from reference TRBV7-6 and TRBJ2-1, is GAGVSQSPRYKVTKRGQDVALRCDPISGHVSLYWYRQALGQGPEFLTYFNYEAQQDKSGLPNDRFSAERPEGSISTLTIQRTEQRDSAMYRCASSFLGARKTVVLGEQFFGPGTRLTVL.

This clone has just one count. The chain carries TRBV2 and TRBJ1-3, with D hard to call. Germline loops: CDR1 SNHLY, CDR2 FYNNEI. The CDR3 loop spans 16 amino acids. V dropped 0 bases and J dropped 4 bases, with 13 bases sitting between them. DNA of the CDR3: TGTGCCAGCAGTGAAGCGCCACCGAGGGAGGGAAACACCATATATTTT. Its protein product is CASSEAPPREGNTIYF.

The chain recombines TRBV14 with TRBJ2-3; D may be TRBD2 (6 bases). Between the trimmed V and J ends, which lost 6 bases and 2 bases, there was a span of 15 bases. The CDR3 consists of 15 residues. Germline CDR1 is SGHDN and CDR2 is FVKESK. The CDR3 region is CASRRSGTYTDTQYF. CDR3 DNA sequence: TGTGCCAGCAGACGATCCGGGACTTACACAGATACGCAGTATTTT.

V usage is TRBV9 and J usage is TRBJ2-7; 7 nucleotides line up with TRBD1. This CDR3 has 14 amino acids. J gave up 7 bases and V 0 bases, and 7 bases lay outside the gene matches. Germline V lookup: CDR1 SGDLS, CDR2 YYNGEE. The CDR3 spells CASSVDPGGLEQYF. The CDR3 region has the DNA TGTGCCAGCAGCGTAGACCCAGGGGGTCTGGAGCAGTACTTC.

V usage is TRBV3-1 (or the pseudogene TRBV3-2) and J usage is TRBJ1-3, with TRBD1 matching 8 bases. Germline CDR1 and CDR2: LGHDT and YNNKEL (reference sequence). The CDR3 consists of 17 residues. V lost 4 bases to trimming and J lost 4 bases; unmatched junction nucleotides: 12. The CDR3 here is CASSRGPGGARGNTIYF. For the CDR3, the DNA is TGTGCCAGCAGCCGGGGCCCAGGGGGCGCGAGGGGAAACACCATATATTTT.

CDR3 nucleotide sequence: TGTGCCAGCAGCAAAGGTTCAGCGAATGAGCAGTTCTTC. This sequence encodes CASSKGSANEQFF. V gene TRBV21-1 combines with J gene TRBJ2-1; no DNA check was done on the table's D call, TRBD2. TRBV21-1 is a listed pseudogene. The CDR3 covers 13 residues.

The chain carries TRBV9 and TRBJ1-1; TRBD1 might be the D (5 bases). The germline CDR1 and CDR2 sequences are SGDLS and YYNGEE. V lost 3 bases and J 5 bases, leaving 20 bases between the germline ends. The CDR3 is made up of 16 amino acids. CDR3: CASSAGDGKRGTEAFF. In DNA, the CDR3 is TGTGCCAGCAGCGCGGGGGATGGGAAAAGGGGAACTGAAGCTTTCTTT. The full variable domain, with the rest looked up from reference TRBV9 and TRBJ1-1, is DSGVTQTPKHLITATGQRVTLRCSPRSGDLSVYWYQQSLDQGLQFLIQYYNGEERAKGNILERFSAQQFPDLHSELNLSSLELGDSALYFCASSAGDGKRGTEAFFGQGTRLTVV.

A word on this clone: One junction end does not reproduce the germline sequence, and a read error may be involved. This chain links TRBV6-5 with TRBJ2-3; D gene ambiguous. Germline lookup yields CDR1 MNHEY and CDR2 SVGAGI. The CDR3 length is 14 residues. The DNA for the CDR3 is TGTACCAGCAGTCAGGAAGTCGGCACAGATACGCAGTATTTT. Translation gives CTSSQEVGTDTQYF.

The chain joins TRBV6-1 to TRBJ1-2, with a possible D match to TRBD1 (5 bases). The ends were cut back, 2 bases at V and 4 bases at J, with 11 bases in the middle. This CDR3 is 14 amino acids long. Germline V gene lookup returns CDR1 MNHNS and CDR2 SASEGT. The CDR3 region has the DNA TGTGCCAGCAGTGAACCAGGGATGGGCTATGGCTACACCTTC. This translates into CASSEPGMGYGYTF.

This chain links TRBV18 with TRBJ2-2; D gene ambiguous. CDR1 and CDR2 (germline): KGHSH, LQKENI. V was clipped by 2 bases and J by 0 bases, with 10 bases between them. This CDR3 is 16 amino acids long. In nucleotides, the CDR3 is TGTGCCAGCTCACCATGGGGTGTTACGAACACCGGGGAGCTGTTTTTT. It specifies CASSPWGVTNTGELFF. The full variable domain, rest sourced from reference TRBV18 and TRBJ2-2, is NAGVMQNPRHLVRRRGQEARLRCSPMKGHSHVYWYRQLPEEGLKFMVYLQKENIIDESGMPKERFSAEFPKEGPSILRIQQVVRGDSAAYFCASSPWGVTNTGELFFGEGSRLTVL.

The chain uses TRBV30 and TRBJ2-5; D possibly corresponds to TRBD2 (5 bases). The CDR3 extends over 14 amino acids. Trimming removed 4 bases at V and 1 base at J, with 13 bases between. CDR1 and CDR2 from the germline V gene are GTSNPN and SVGIG (reference sequence). CDR3 amino acids: CAWTGLGGQETQYF. The DNA for the CDR3 is TGTGCCTGGACCGGTCTTGGAGGCCAAGAGACCCAGTACTTC.

V and J are TRBV11-2 and TRBJ2-7, with TRBD2 matching 9 bases. Germline assignment: CDR1 SGHAT and CDR2 FQNNGV. After removal of 1 base from V and 13 bases from J, the junction contained 14 bases not matched to a gene. This CDR3 has 15 residues. The CDR3 region has the DNA TGTGCCAGCAGCTTAGTCGCGGGGGGGCCCCGCACGCGTTACTTC. This encodes CASSLVAGGPRTRYF.

This sequence joins TRBV12-3 or TRBV12-4 and TRBJ2-2; D remains unclear. The CDR3 sequence is 13 residues long. V was clipped by 1 base and J by 7 bases, with 7 bases between them. The CDR3 loop is CASSLVGHGELFF. CDR3 DNA: TGTGCCAGCAGTTTAGTGGGCCACGGGGAGCTGTTTTTT.

This chain joins TRBV4-1 and TRBJ2-3; perhaps TRBD2 as D (6 bases). CDR1 and CDR2 (germline): MGHRA, YSYEKL. V dropped 6 bases and J dropped 4 bases, with 14 bases sitting between them. This CDR3 has 14 amino acids. The CDR3 bases are TGCGCCAGCAGAAGGGACTTGGGTCCAGATACGCAGTATTTT. Translation: CASRRDLGPDTQYF.

J is TRBJ2-2 and V is TRBV5-1; 9 bases agree with TRBD2. The CDR3 spans 16 residues. The germline V gene encodes CDR1 SGHRS and CDR2 YFSETQ. The V gene end was trimmed by 2 bases and the J gene end by 6 bases; junction bases not matched to a gene: 8. CDR3 residues: CASSLPSSGVAGELFF. The CDR3 DNA sequence: TGCGCCAGCAGCTTACCCTCTAGCGGGGTGGCCGGGGAGCTGTTTTTT. The variable domain in full, completed from reference TRBV5-1 and TRBJ2-2, reads KAGVTQTPRYLIKTRGQQVTLSCSPISGHRSVSWYQQTPGQGLQFLFEYFSETQRNKGNFPGRFSGRQFSNSRSEMNVSTLELGDSALYLCASSLPSSGVAGELFFGEGSRLTVL.

The rearrangement uses TRBV29-1 and TRBJ2-1; TRBD2 matches at 8 bases. Per the germline V gene, CDR1 is SQVTM and CDR2 is ANQGSEA. CDR3 length equals 15 residues. The V and J ends lost 0 bases and 7 bases, in that order; junction bases with no gene match: 8. The DNA for the CDR3 is TGCAGCGTTGAAGATGGGCGGGGGGCCCTTAATGAGCAGTTCTTC. Its translation is CSVEDGRGALNEQFF.